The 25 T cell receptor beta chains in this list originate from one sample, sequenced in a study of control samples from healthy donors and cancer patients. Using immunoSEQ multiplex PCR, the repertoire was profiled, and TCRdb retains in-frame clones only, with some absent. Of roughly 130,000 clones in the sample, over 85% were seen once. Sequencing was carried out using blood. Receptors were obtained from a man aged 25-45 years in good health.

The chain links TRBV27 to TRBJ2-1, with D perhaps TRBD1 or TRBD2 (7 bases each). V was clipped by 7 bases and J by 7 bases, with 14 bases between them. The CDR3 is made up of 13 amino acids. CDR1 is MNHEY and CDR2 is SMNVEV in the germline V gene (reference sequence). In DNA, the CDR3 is TGTGCCAGCAACCTCCAGGGGGGGAATGAGCAGTTCTTC. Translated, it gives CASNLQGGNEQFF.

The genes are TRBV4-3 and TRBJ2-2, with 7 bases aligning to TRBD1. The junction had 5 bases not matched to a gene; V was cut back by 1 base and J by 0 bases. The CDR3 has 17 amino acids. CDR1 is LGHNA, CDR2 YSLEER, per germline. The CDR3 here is CASSQGIRGTNTGELFF. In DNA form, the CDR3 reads TGCGCCAGCAGCCAAGGAATCAGGGGGACGAACACCGGGGAGCTGTTTTTT.

CDR3 in DNA: TGTGCCAGCAGTCACAGGAACTATGGCTACACCTTC. Translated: CASSHRNYGYTF. J is TRBJ1-2 and V is TRBV6-2 or TRBV6-3, with a weak D call TRBD1 (5 bases). Trimming pared 5 bases from V and 2 bases from J, leaving 6 bases between. Germline CDR1 MNHEY, CDR2 SVGEGT. The CDR3 runs 12 residues.

The CDR3 sequence is CASSPRLAGGTDTQYF. The CDR3 DNA reads TGTGCCAGCAGTCCCAGGCTAGCGGGGGGAACAGATACGCAGTATTTT. V is TRBV28 and J is TRBJ2-3, with TRBD2 matching 11 bases. After removal of 5 bases from V and 3 bases from J, the junction contained 7 bases not matched to a gene. The CDR3 spans 16 residues. Germline lookup yields CDR1 MDHEN and CDR2 SYDVKM.

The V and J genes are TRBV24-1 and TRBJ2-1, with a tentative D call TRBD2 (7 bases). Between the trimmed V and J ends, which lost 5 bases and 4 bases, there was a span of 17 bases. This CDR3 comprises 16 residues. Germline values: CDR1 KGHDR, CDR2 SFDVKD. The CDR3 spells CATSGQGPGGYNEQFF. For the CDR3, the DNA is TGTGCCACCAGTGGGCAGGGGCCCGGGGGGTACAATGAGCAGTTCTTC.

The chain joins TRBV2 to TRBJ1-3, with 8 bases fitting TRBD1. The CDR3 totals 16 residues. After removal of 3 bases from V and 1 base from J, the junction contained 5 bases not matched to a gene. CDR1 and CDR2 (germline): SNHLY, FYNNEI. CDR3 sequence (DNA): TGTGCCAGCAGTGATCTGCAGGGGGCGTCTGGAAACACCATATATTTT. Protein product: CASSDLQGASGNTIYF.

The CDR3: CASSPGPTYEQYF. The CDR3 nucleotides read TGTGCCAGCAGTCCTGGACCGACCTACGAGCAGTACTTC. This sequence joins TRBV12-3 or TRBV12-4 and TRBJ2-7; D is uncertain. Between the trimmed V and J ends, which lost 5 bases and 2 bases, there was a span of 10 bases. This CDR3 has 13 amino acids.

The CDR3 DNA follows: TGTGCCAGCAGCCAAGTTACCGACAGGGGGCAGTACTTC. As protein: CASSQVTDRGQYF. The chain has TRBV3-1 (or the pseudogene TRBV3-2) and TRBJ2-7; TRBD1 matches at 8 bases. CDR1 and CDR2 (germline): LGHDT, YNNKEL (reference sequence). The V and J ends lost 1 base and 9 bases, in that order; junction bases with no gene match: 5. The CDR3 contains 13 residues.

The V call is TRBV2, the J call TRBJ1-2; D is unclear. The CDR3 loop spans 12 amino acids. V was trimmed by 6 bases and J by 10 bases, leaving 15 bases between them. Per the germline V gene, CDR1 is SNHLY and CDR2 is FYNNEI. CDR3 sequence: CASRVNMGDYTF. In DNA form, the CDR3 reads TGTGCCAGCAGGGTAAACATGGGCGACTACACCTTC.

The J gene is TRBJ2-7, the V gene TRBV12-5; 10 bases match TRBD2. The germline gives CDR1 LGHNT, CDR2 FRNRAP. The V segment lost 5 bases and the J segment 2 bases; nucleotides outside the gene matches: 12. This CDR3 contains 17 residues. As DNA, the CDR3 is TGTGCTAGTGGTCCTTCTTTGGTAGCGGGGGGCCCCTACGAGCAGTACTTC. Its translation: CASGPSLVAGGPYEQYF.

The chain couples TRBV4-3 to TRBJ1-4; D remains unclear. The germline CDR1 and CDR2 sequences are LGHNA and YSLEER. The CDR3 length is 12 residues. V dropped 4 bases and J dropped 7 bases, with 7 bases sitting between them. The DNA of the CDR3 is TGCGCCAGCAGCCGGGCAGGTGAAAAACTGTTTTTT. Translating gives CASSRAGEKLFF.

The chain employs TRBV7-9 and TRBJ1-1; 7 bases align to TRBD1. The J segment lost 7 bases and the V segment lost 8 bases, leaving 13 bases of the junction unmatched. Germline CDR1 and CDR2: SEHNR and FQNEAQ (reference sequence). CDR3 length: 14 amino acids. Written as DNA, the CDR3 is TGTGCCAGCGGGATCCGACAGGGCGCAGGTGAAGCTTTCTTT. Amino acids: CASGIRQGAGEAFF. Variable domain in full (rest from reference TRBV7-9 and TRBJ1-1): DTGVSQNPRHKITKRGQNVTFRCDPISEHNRLYWYRQTLGQGPEFLTYFQNEAQLEKSRLLSDRFSAERPKGSFSTLEIQRTEQGDSAMYLCASGIRQGAGEAFFGQGTRLTVV.

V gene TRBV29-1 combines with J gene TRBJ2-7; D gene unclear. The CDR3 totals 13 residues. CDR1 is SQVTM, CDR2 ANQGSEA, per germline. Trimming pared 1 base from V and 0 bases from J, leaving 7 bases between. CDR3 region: CSVEVGSSYEQYF. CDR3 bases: TGCAGCGTTGAAGTAGGGTCCTCCTACGAGCAGTACTTC.

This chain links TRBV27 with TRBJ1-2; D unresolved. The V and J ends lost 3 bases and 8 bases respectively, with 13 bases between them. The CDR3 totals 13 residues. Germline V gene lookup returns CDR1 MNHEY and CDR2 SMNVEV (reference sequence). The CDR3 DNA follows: TGTGCCAGCAGTTTCGCAGGAGTGGCCGGCTACACCTTC. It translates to CASSFAGVAGYTF.

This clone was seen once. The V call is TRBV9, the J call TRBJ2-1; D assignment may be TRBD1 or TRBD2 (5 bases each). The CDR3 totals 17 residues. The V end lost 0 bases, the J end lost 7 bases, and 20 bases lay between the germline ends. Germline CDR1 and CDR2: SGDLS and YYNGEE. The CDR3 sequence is CASSVAGYTLGENEQFF. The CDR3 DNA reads TGTGCCAGCAGCGTAGCTGGGTATACCCTGGGGGAGAATGAGCAGTTCTTC. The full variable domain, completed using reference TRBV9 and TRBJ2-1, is DSGVTQTPKHLITATGQRVTLRCSPRSGDLSVYWYQQSLDQGLQFLIQYYNGEERAKGNILERFSAQQFPDLHSELNLSSLELGDSALYFCASSVAGYTLGENEQFFGPGTRLTVL.

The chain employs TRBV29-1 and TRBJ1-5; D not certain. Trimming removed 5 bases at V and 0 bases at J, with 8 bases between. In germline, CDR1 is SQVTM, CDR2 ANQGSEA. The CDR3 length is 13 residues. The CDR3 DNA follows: TGCAGCGTTTCCGCGGGTAGCAATCAGCCCCAGCATTTT. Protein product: CSVSAGSNQPQHF.

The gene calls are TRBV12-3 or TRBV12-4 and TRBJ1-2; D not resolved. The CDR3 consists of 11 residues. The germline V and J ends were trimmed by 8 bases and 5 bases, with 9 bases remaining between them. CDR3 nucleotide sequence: TGTGCCAGCGTCCGGGAGTATGGCTACACCTTC. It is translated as CASVREYGYTF.

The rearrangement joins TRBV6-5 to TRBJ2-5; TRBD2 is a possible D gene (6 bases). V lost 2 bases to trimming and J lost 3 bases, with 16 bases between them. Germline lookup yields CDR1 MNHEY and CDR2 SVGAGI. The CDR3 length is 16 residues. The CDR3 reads CASSYGIPGGKETQYF. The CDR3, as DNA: TGTGCCAGCAGTTACGGGATCCCCGGAGGGAAAGAGACCCAGTACTTC.

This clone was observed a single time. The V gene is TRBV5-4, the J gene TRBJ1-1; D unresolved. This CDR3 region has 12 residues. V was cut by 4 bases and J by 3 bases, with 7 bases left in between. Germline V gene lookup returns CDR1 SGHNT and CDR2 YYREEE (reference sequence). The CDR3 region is CASSRLDTEAFF. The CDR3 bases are TGTGCCAGCAGCCGTTTGGACACTGAAGCTTTCTTT.

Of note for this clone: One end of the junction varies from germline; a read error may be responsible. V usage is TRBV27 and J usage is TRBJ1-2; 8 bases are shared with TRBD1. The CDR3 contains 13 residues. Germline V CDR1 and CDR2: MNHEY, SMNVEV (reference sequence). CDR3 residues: CASSWGRGRGYAF. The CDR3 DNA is TGTGCCAGCAGTTGGGGCAGGGGGCGCGGCTACGCCTTC.

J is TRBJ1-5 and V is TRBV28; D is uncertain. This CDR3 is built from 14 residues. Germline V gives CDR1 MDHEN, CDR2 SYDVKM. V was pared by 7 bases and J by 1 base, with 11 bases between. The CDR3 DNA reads TGTGCCAGCAACGACGACTTGAGCAATCAGCCCCAGCATTTT. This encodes CASNDDLSNQPQHF.

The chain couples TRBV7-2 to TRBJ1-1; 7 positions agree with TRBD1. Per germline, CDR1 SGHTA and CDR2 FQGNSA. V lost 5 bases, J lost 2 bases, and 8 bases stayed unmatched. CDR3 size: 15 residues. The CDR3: CASSLQGLLNTEAFF. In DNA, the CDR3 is TGTGCCAGCAGCCTACAGGGGTTACTTAACACTGAAGCTTTCTTT.

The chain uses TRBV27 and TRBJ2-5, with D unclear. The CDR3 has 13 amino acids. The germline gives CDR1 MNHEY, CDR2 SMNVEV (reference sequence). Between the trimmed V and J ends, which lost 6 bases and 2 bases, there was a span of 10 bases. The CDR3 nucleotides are TGTGCCAGCAGGCCTGGAAGGCAAGAGACCCAGTACTTC. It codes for CASRPGRQETQYF.

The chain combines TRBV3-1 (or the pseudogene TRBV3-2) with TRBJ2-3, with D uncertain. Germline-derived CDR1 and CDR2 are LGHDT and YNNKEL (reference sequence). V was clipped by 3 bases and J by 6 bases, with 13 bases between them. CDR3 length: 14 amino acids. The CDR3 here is CASSQNPQGDTQYF. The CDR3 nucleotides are TGTGCCAGCAGCCAGAACCCTCAAGGGGATACGCAGTATTTT.

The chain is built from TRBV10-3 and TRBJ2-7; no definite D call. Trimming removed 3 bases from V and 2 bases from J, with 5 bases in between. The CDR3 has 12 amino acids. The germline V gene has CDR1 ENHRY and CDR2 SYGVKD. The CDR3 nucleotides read TGTGCCATCAGTGACCTAACCTACGAGCAGTACTTC. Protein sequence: CAISDLTYEQYF.